This T cell receptor (beta chain) was recorded in a study of shared clonotypes between healthy human individuals. The J segment lost 8 bases and the V segment lost 4 bases, leaving 6 bases of the junction unmatched. This CDR3 comprises 13 residues. CDR1 is SGHDT and CDR2 is YYEEEE in the germline V gene. Every immunoSEQ plate was one replicate of a subset's evenly spread DNA. Data came from immunoSEQ multiplex PCR; TCRdb stores just in-frame clones and leaves some out. The repertoire consists of 2 million to 3 million clones, with under 95% occurring once and the leading ten covering around 0.37%. Caucasian adults residing in Nashville, Tennessee made up all the donors. Findings of the study overall: Investigators collected only blood, and repertoires in tissues likely differ. Memory subsets generally showed smaller estimated richness than naive subsets did.

On this clone: The antigen is not known. Other DNA sequences in this sample translate to the same CDR3.

The chain combines TRBV5-6 with TRBJ1-2; 9 nucleotides agree with TRBD1. The sequence was collected from a man aged 18 to 30 in good health. Some clones in this sample may be carry-over from other donors' samples. The sequencing sample was made of naive CD4+ T cells from PBMCs. Documented subset: CD45RA+ positively selected. The CDR3 sequence: CASSPGQGRGYTF. The CDR3 DNA reads as TGTGCCAGCAGCCCTGGACAGGGGAGAGGCTACACCTTC.